The 8 T cell receptor beta chains in this list originate from one sample, sequenced in a study of T cells in Graves' hyperthyroidism and ophthalmopathy. Researchers took RNA transcripts and amplified the TCR beta CDR3 regions from them. The HTBI set primed first-round TCR CDR3 RT-PCR. TCRdb passed the multiplex PCR reads through MiXCR, listing each CDR3 protein once. The sample has about 690,000 distinct CDR3 sequences; 17% are singletons. The sequencing input was blood. The receptors originated from a man aged 45-60 years with Graves' hyperthyroidism.

This clonotype was observed many times. The rearrangement links TRBV6-2 or TRBV6-3 to TRBJ2-1; 11 bases line up with TRBD2. The CDR3 contains 20 residues. The V and J ends lost 7 bases and 2 bases, in that order; junction bases with no gene match: 19. The V gene's germline CDR1 is MNHEY and CDR2 SVGEGT. The CDR3 loop is CASTTSEGLAGFTAYNEQFF. CDR3 in DNA: TGTGCCAGCACCACCTCCGAAGGACTAGCGGGCTTTACCGCCTACAATGAGCAGTTCTTC.

This clonotype showed up just a few times. This chain uses TRBV28 with TRBJ1-1, with no clear D. Germline CDR1 and CDR2: MDHEN and SYDVKM. The CDR3 totals 10 residues. Trimming left V 8 bases short and J 6 bases short, with 7 bases between. The CDR3 region is CASGRAEAFF. DNA for the CDR3: TGTGCCAGCGGTAGGGCTGAAGCTTTCTTT. Supplemented by reference TRBV28 and TRBJ1-1, the full variable domain reads DVKVTQSSRYLVKRTGEKVFLECVQDMDHENMFWYRQDPGLGLRLIYFSYDVKMKEKGDIPEGYSVSREKKERFSLILESASTNQTSMYLCASGRAEAFFGQGTRLTVV.

This clonotype was recorded at least ten times. This rearrangement joins TRBV6-1 to TRBJ2-7, with D hard to call. The ends were cut back, 6 bases at V and 2 bases at J, with 17 bases in the middle. Looked up from germline, CDR1 is MNHNS and CDR2 is SASEGT. The CDR3 covers 15 residues. CDR3 sequence reads: CASRTDRASPYEQYF. The DNA for the CDR3 is TGTGCCAGCAGGACGGACCGGGCGTCCCCCTACGAGCAGTACTTC.

This clonotype was seen only a few times. This chain uses TRBV28 with TRBJ2-1; TRBD2 matches at 12 bases. V was pared by 6 bases and J by 13 bases, with 16 bases of the junction left unmatched. CDR1 is MDHEN and CDR2 is SYDVKM in the germline V gene. CDR3 length: 16 residues. DNA for the CDR3: TGTGCCAGCAGGCCACAACTAGCGGGAGGCCCCTTTTATCAGTTCTTC. Translation: CASRPQLAGGPFYQFF.

This clonotype was seen a handful of times. This chain uses TRBV5-8 with TRBJ2-5; D not resolved. From germline, CDR1 is SGHTS and CDR2 YDEGEE. This CDR3 contains 14 residues. V gave up 2 bases and J gave up 5 bases, with 13 bases separating them. The CDR3 region is CASSLQGPGETQYF. CDR3 nucleotide sequence: TGTGCCAGCAGCTTACAAGGGCCGGGCGAGACCCAGTACTTC.

The sample holds a few counts of this clonotype. The chain links TRBV20-1 to TRBJ2-5; D may be TRBD2 (6 bases). Germline CDR1 reads DFQATT; CDR2 reads SNEGSKA (reference sequence). This CDR3 is 15 amino acids long. V lost 3 bases and J lost 4, with 18 bases in between. The CDR3 bases are TGCAGTGCTAGCCCCCTGGGGGAGGCCTTAGAGACCCAGTACTTC. Translation: CSASPLGEALETQYF.

This clonotype was recorded many times. V and J are TRBV20-1 and TRBJ2-4; 8 bases match TRBD2. This CDR3 region has 15 residues. J lost 0 bases, V lost 4 bases, and 5 bases had no gene match. CDR1 is DFQATT and CDR2 is SNEGSKA in the germline V gene (reference sequence). The chain's CDR3 is CSATIAGLAKNIQYF. The DNA of the CDR3 is TGCAGTGCTACTATAGCGGGACTAGCCAAAAACATTCAGTACTTC.

This clonotype was seen only a few times. The germline gene is not matched at one end of the junction; a read error may be the cause. V is TRBV10-3 and J is TRBJ1-2; 7 nucleotides line up with TRBD1. The CDR3 has 13 amino acids. Germline lookup yields CDR1 ENHRY and CDR2 SYGVKD. CDR3 residues: CAINERGGYDYTF. The CDR3 DNA reads TGTGCCATCAACGAAAGAGGGGGCTATGACTACACCTTC.